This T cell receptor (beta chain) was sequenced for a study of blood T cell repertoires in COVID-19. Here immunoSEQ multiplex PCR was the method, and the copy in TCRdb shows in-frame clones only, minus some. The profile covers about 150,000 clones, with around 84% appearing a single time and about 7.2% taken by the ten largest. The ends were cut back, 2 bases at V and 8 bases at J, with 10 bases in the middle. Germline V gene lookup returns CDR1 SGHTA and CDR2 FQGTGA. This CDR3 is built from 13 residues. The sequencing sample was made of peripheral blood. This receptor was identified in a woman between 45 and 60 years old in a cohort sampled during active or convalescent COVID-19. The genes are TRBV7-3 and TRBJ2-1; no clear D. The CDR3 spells CASSLFPPDEQFF. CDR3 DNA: TGTGCCAGCAGCTTATTCCCCCCCGATGAGCAGTTCTTC.